This T cell receptor (beta chain) was recovered during a study of identifying expanded T cells in peripheral blood. Broader study findings: Clone count variance between two-week samples rose with total template count. About 1.2 clones differed between technical replicates, versus around 15 and 19 over time.

CDR1 and CDR2 from the germline V gene are WNHNN and SYGVQD (reference sequence). This CDR3 is 14 amino acids long. V was clipped by 8 bases and J by 4 bases, with 15 bases between them. The assay was immunoSEQ multiplex PCR, and TCRdb's table has in-frame clones only and misses some. The sample includes 100,000 to 150,000 clones, 75% to 90% of them seen just once. Turning to this clone: What it recognizes is unknown.

Sequenced input: blood. The clonotype comes from a person aged 18 to 70 in good health. The chain combines TRBV10-1 with TRBJ2-1; D remains unclear. The CDR3 bases are TGCGCCAGCGGGGTTGGGTCGAGTTACAATGAGCAGTTCTTC. It translates to CASGVGSSYNEQFF.